Each of the 28 T cell receptor beta chains below was sequenced from the same sample in a study of regulatory T cells in long-lasting Graves disease. The time point was: newly diagnosed GD, antithyroid drugs for less than 3 months. Generation of the TCR library employed RNA extracted from PBMCs. Through Arm-PCR of CDR3 regions and iRepertoire HTBI primers, TCR beta libraries were built. One entry per CDR3 protein results from TCRdb running MiXCR on the multiplex PCR reads. In the table there are roughly 350,000 distinct CDR3 sequences, roughly a sixth of which are singletons. The same sample was also used in a study of T cells in Graves' hyperthyroidism and ophthalmopathy.

Specimen: peripheral blood mononuclear cells (PBMCs), collected at new diagnosis, from a patient treated with antithyroid drugs. The receptors here all came from a man aged 35-49 years with Graves disease.

This clonotype came up many times. The V call is TRBV24-1, the J call TRBJ2-5; possibly TRBD2 for D (7 bases). Germline V gene data show CDR1 as KGHDR and CDR2 as SFDVKD. Trimming took off 6 bases at V and 5 bases at J, with 21 bases between the two ends. This CDR3 comprises 16 residues. This CDR3 reads CATSQPVGGLGETQYF. For the CDR3, the DNA is TGTGCCACCAGTCAACCGGTCGGGGGGCTAGGGGAGACCCAGTACTTC.

This chain links TRBV12-3 or TRBV12-4 with TRBJ2-2; D not certain. The germline V and J ends were trimmed by 3 bases and 0 bases, with 17 bases remaining between them. The CDR3 covers 18 residues. The CDR3 sequence is CASSFSLSMSANTGELFF. CDR3 coding DNA: TGTGCCAGCAGTTTTTCCCTCTCGATGTCCGCGAACACCGGGGAGCTGTTTTTT.

In this sample, this clonotype turned up many times. The V and J genes are TRBV2 and TRBJ1-4; D gene ambiguous. V shed 7 bases and J shed 5 bases, with 11 bases lying between them. CDR3 size: 13 residues. Germline assignment: CDR1 SNHLY and CDR2 FYNNEI. CDR3 amino acids: CASTLNGNEKLFF. CDR3 nucleotide sequence: TGTGCCAGCACATTAAATGGGAATGAAAAACTGTTTTTT.

The sample holds a few counts of this clonotype. The chain carries TRBV19 and TRBJ2-7; D is unclear. V lost 4 bases and J lost 0, with 10 bases in between. The CDR3 extends over 14 amino acids. Germline lookup yields CDR1 LNHDA and CDR2 SQIVND (reference sequence). In nucleotides, the CDR3 is TGTGCCAGTAGTAGGGGAAGGAACTCCTACGAGCAGTACTTC. This sequence encodes CASSRGRNSYEQYF.

The table lists this clonotype with many counts. The chain is built from TRBV7-2 and TRBJ2-7; D possibly corresponds to TRBD2 (5 bases). V lost 5 bases and J 7 bases, leaving 12 bases between the germline ends. There are 12 residues in the CDR3. CDR1 is SGHTA and CDR2 is FQGNSA in the germline V gene. The CDR3 bases are TGTGCCAGCAGCAAAGCGGTACGGGAGCAGTACTTC. Protein sequence: CASSKAVREQYF. Together with reference TRBV7-2 and TRBJ2-7, the CDR3 gives the full variable domain: GAGVSQSPSNKVTEKGKDVELRCDPISGHTALYWYRQSLGQGLEFLIYFQGNSAPDKSGLPSDRFSAERTGGSVSTLTIQRTQQEDSAVYLCASSKAVREQYFGPGTRLTVT.

The J gene is TRBJ2-7, the V gene TRBV7-2; TRBD2 might be the D (6 bases). Per the germline V gene, CDR1 is SGHTA and CDR2 is FQGNSA. The CDR3 covers 13 residues. Trimming cost V 2 bases and J 5 bases, with 10 bases left between them. The CDR3 loop is CASSLQGGNEQYF. As DNA, the CDR3 is TGTGCCAGCAGCTTACAGGGAGGCAACGAGCAGTACTTC.

This clonotype was seen ten or more times. This chain joins TRBV20-1 and TRBJ2-7; D perhaps matches TRBD2 (6 bases). Germline V gene data show CDR1 as DFQATT and CDR2 as SNEGSKA (reference sequence). The V end was cut by 6 bases, the J end by 0 bases, with 9 bases between. This CDR3 is 12 amino acids long. The CDR3, as DNA: TGCAGTGCGGCAGCGGGCTCCTACGAGCAGTACTTC. Its translation is CSAAAGSYEQYF.

This clonotype was recorded at least ten times. V usage is TRBV6-2 or TRBV6-3 and J usage is TRBJ2-3, with D uncertain. CDR1 and CDR2 from the germline V gene are MNHEY and SVGEGT. The CDR3 extends over 14 amino acids. With 2 bases removed from V and 5 bases from J, the gap between germline ends came to 11 bases. In nucleotides, the CDR3 is TGTGCCAGCAGTTACGGGTTAGCAAGAGATACGCAGTATTTT. Translation gives CASSYGLARDTQYF.

Regarding this clonotype: A much larger clonotype is one base distant, so this may be a read error. The chain uses TRBV30 and TRBJ2-1, with D possibly being TRBD1 (5 bases). Germline CDR1 GTSNPN, CDR2 SVGIG (reference sequence). V dropped 2 bases and J dropped 10 bases, with 18 bases sitting between them. This CDR3 is built from 14 residues. CDR3 DNA: TGTGCCTGGAGTCAGGGTTTCGAGGTCGGGGAGCAGTTCTTC. Translation gives CAWSQGFEVGEQFF.

This sequence joins TRBV20-1 and TRBJ2-7; 8 bases map to TRBD2. V lost 4 bases, J lost 0 bases, and 8 bases stayed unmatched. From germline, CDR1 is DFQATT and CDR2 SNEGSKA (reference sequence). This CDR3 comprises 15 residues. CDR3 amino acids: CSAKDRTSGSYEQYF. CDR3 DNA: TGCAGTGCTAAAGATCGCACTAGCGGCTCCTACGAGCAGTACTTC.

About this clonotype itself: A much more abundant neighbour one base away suggests this may be a read error. The final CDR3 position lacks the conserved phenylalanine or tryptophan, pointing to a likely read error. The chain combines TRBV6-2 or TRBV6-3 with TRBJ1-1, with 7 nucleotides matching TRBD1. This CDR3 comprises 14 residues. V trimming: 7 bases; J trimming: 6 bases; junction bases outside the gene matches: 11. Germline V gives CDR1 MNHEY, CDR2 SVGEGT. Written as DNA, the CDR3 is TGTGCCAGCACCAAGGACAGGTTTCGCTCTGAAGCTTTCTAT. It encodes CASTKDRFRSEAFY.

This clonotype showed up many times. The chain has TRBV18 and TRBJ2-7; 7 positions match TRBD1. CDR1 KGHSH and CDR2 LQKENI come from the germline V gene. J was trimmed by 3 bases and V by 4 bases; bases with no gene match: 3. This CDR3 contains 13 residues. The CDR3 DNA follows: TGTGCCAGCTCACAGACAGGGAACTACGAGCAGTACTTC. This codes for CASSQTGNYEQYF. Full variable domain (outside the CDR3, taken from reference TRBV18 and TRBJ2-7): NAGVMQNPRHLVRRRGQEARLRCSPMKGHSHVYWYRQLPEEGLKFMVYLQKENIIDESGMPKERFSAEFPKEGPSILRIQQVVRGDSAAYFCASSQTGNYEQYFGPGTRLTVT.

With regard to this clonotype: This may stem from a read error, because a much larger clone lies one nucleotide away. The chain is built from TRBV4-2 and TRBJ2-3, with TRBD2 matching over 9 bases. CDR1 and CDR2 from the germline V gene are LGHNA and YNFKEQ. This CDR3 is 16 amino acids long. The ends lost 2 bases at V and 6 bases at J; junction bases unmatched: 9. The chain's CDR3 is CASSQPLLAGVDTQYF. CDR3 sequence (DNA): TGTGCCAGCAGCCAACCCCTTTTAGCGGGGGTGGATACGCAGTATTTT.

The chain couples TRBV20-1 to TRBJ1-6; 7 bases match TRBD1. With V trimmed by 6 bases and J by 0 bases, 11 bases remained unmatched. The CDR3 is 17 amino acids. Looked up from germline, CDR1 is DFQATT and CDR2 is SNEGSKA (reference sequence). CDR3 bases: TGCAGTGCCCCCGAGGGGGCAGGGAGCTCCTATAATTCACCCCTCCACTTT. Translated: CSAPEGAGSSYNSPLHF.

This clonotype was seen at least ten times. The genes are TRBV19 and TRBJ1-5; D is perhaps TRBD1 (6 bases). V lost 11 bases, J lost 3 bases, and 11 bases lay in between. The CDR3 runs to 12 residues. Germline lookup yields CDR1 LNHDA and CDR2 SQIVND (reference sequence). CDR3 sequence (DNA): TGTGCCGGGGGGACACTCAATCAGCCCCAGCATTTT. Its protein product is CAGGTLNQPQHF. Complete variable domain (other parts from reference TRBV19 and TRBJ1-5): DGGITQSPKYLFRKEGQNVTLSCEQNLNHDAMYWYRQDPGQGLRLIYYSQIVNDFQKGDIAEGYSVSREKKESFPLTVTSAQKNPTAFYLCAGGTLNQPQHFGDGTRLSIL.

This clonotype has a count of ten or more. This sequence joins TRBV6-1 and TRBJ2-5; 11 positions match TRBD1. Germline V gene data show CDR1 as MNHNS and CDR2 as SASEGT. The CDR3 is 15 amino acids. V gave up 4 bases and J gave up 5 bases; unmatched junction bases: 6. The CDR3 here is CASSGTGGAGETQYF. The CDR3 DNA reads as TGTGCCAGCAGTGGGACAGGGGGCGCAGGGGAGACCCAGTACTTC.

This clonotype has a count of ten or more. The rearrangement uses TRBV3-1 and TRBJ2-3; D is possibly TRBD2 (6 bases). CDR1 is LGHDT and CDR2 is YNNKEL in the germline V gene (reference sequence). V was trimmed by 4 bases and J by 0 bases, leaving 14 bases between them. CDR3 size: 16 residues. CDR3 sequence: CASSPYRGTSTDTQYF. The CDR3 nucleotides read TGTGCCAGCAGCCCGTATCGGGGGACTAGCACAGATACGCAGTATTTT.

CDR3: CASSFTGSSYNSPLHF. CDR3 coding DNA: TGTGCCAGCAGTTTCACGGGGAGCTCCTATAATTCACCCCTCCACTTT. The chain recombines TRBV27 with TRBJ1-6; D call uncertain. The germline V gene has CDR1 MNHEY and CDR2 SMNVEV (reference sequence). V was trimmed by 3 bases and J by 0 bases, leaving 9 bases between them. CDR3 length: 16 amino acids.

The chain is built from TRBV29-1 and TRBJ2-5, with 11 bases aligning to TRBD1. This CDR3 has 14 residues. The J segment lost 5 bases and the V segment lost 5 bases, leaving 7 bases of the junction unmatched. Germline loops: CDR1 SQVTM, CDR2 ANQGSEA. The CDR3 DNA follows: TGCAGCGTTTACGGACAGGGGGCTTGGGAGACCCAGTACTTC. Encoded protein: CSVYGQGAWETQYF.

This clonotype was seen many times. CDR3 in amino acids: CATSARTGTGGDNEQFF. CDR3 bases: TGTGCCACCAGTGCCCGCACCGGGACAGGGGGTGACAATGAGCAGTTCTTC. V gene TRBV24-1 combines with J gene TRBJ2-1; TRBD1 matches 11 bases. Germline V gene sequence: CDR1 KGHDR, CDR2 SFDVKD. The CDR3 covers 17 residues. J lost 5 bases, V lost 5 bases, and 10 bases had no gene match.

There are a few counts of this clonotype. The chain joins TRBV2 to TRBJ1-1, with TRBD1 matching 7 bases. The J segment lost 4 bases and the V segment lost 3 bases, leaving 5 bases of the junction unmatched. Germline lookup yields CDR1 SNHLY and CDR2 FYNNEI. The CDR3 extends over 14 amino acids. CDR3 region: CASSDSAGGTEAFF. The DNA for the CDR3 is TGTGCCAGCAGTGATTCGGCAGGGGGCACTGAAGCTTTCTTT.

This clonotype occurred a few times. Possible read error: a much larger clone is one base away. The missing conserved phenylalanine or tryptophan at the end of this CDR3 makes a read error likely. The V and J genes are TRBV2 and TRBJ2-7; either TRBD1 or TRBD2 may supply D (5 bases each). V gave up 6 bases and J gave up 3 bases, with 12 bases separating them. The length of the CDR3 is 13 residues. Looked up from germline, CDR1 is SNHLY and CDR2 is FYNNEI. The CDR3 DNA follows: TGTGCCAGCAGCGGGGCACTAATCTACGAGCAGTACCTC. Residues: CASSGALIYEQYL.

Regarding this clonotype: This clone may be a read error of a much larger clone one base away. The chain uses TRBV11-2 and TRBJ1-1, with D possibly being TRBD1 (5 bases). There are 14 residues in the CDR3. CDR1 is SGHAT and CDR2 is FQNNGV in the germline V gene. CDR3 nucleotides: TGTGCCAGCAGCTTAGATGGGGCGCGGACTGAAGCTCTCTTT. Residues: CASSLDGARTEALF. The entire variable domain, with the rest obtained from reference TRBV11-2 and TRBJ1-1, is as follows: EAGVAQSPRYKIIEKRQSVAFWCNPISGHATLYWYQQILGQGPKLLIQFQNNGVVDDSQLPKDRFSAERLKGVDSTLKIQPAKLEDSAVYLCASSLDGARTEALFGQGTRLTVV.

In this sample, this clonotype turned up many times. DNA for the CDR3: TGTGCCATGGGGACAACAACTAATGAAAAACTGTTTTTT. The encoded protein is CAMGTTTNEKLFF. The J gene is TRBJ1-4, the V gene TRBV2, with TRBD1 as a possible D gene (6 bases). Germline assignment: CDR1 SNHLY and CDR2 FYNNEI. V lost 10 bases and J 0 bases, leaving 9 bases between the germline ends. The CDR3 runs 13 residues. The complete variable domain, with remaining parts taken from reference TRBV2 and TRBJ1-4, reads EPEVTQTPSHQVTQMGQEVILRCVPISNHLYFYWYRQILGQKVEFLVSFYNNEISEKSEIFDDQFSVERPDGSNFTLKIRSTKLEDSAMYFCAMGTTTNEKLFFGSGTQLSVL.

This clonotype was found many times. Compared with germline, one end of the junction differs, possibly owing to a read error. The chain employs TRBV5-1 and TRBJ2-3; no definite D call. This CDR3 has 13 amino acids. Germline CDR1 SGHRS, CDR2 YFSETQ. Written as DNA, the CDR3 is TGTGCCAGCAGCTTCCCCCTCATGGATACGCAGTATTTT. Protein sequence: CASSFPLMDTQYF.

About this clonotype: A read error is likely here: a far larger clone is one base away. Here the CDR3 omits its conserved ending phenylalanine or tryptophan, so a read error is the likely source. This chain connects TRBV6-5 to TRBJ2-5; D remains unclear. The CDR3 consists of 15 residues. V lost 6 bases and J 4 bases, leaving 18 bases between the germline ends. CDR1 is MNHEY, CDR2 SVGAGI, per germline. CDR3 amino acids: CASRLFSSAPETQYL. Written as DNA, the CDR3 is TGTGCCAGCAGACTTTTCTCTTCCGCACCAGAGACCCAGTACCTC.

This clonotype was counted at least ten times. The chain employs TRBV9 and TRBJ2-3, with 7 bases fitting TRBD2. J was trimmed by 1 base and V by 0 bases; bases with no gene match: 5. Germline lookup yields CDR1 SGDLS and CDR2 YYNGEE. There are 16 residues in the CDR3. The CDR3 protein is CASSVVTGGGTDTQYF. The CDR3 DNA reads TGTGCCAGCAGCGTAGTCACGGGGGGAGGCACAGATACGCAGTATTTT.

This clonotype has ten or more counts. The V call is TRBV7-9, the J call TRBJ2-3, with D unresolved. The germline gives CDR1 SEHNR, CDR2 FQNEAQ (reference sequence). The CDR3 covers 15 residues. Trimming stripped 4 bases from V and 0 bases from J, with 11 bases between. The CDR3 loop reads CASSSLRLSTDTQYF. The CDR3 DNA follows: TGTGCCAGCAGCTCCCTTCGCCTAAGCACAGATACGCAGTATTTT.